The 18 T cell receptor beta chains listed next were all sequenced from one sample in a study of human T cells and chemical hapten exposure. The time point was: pre-sensitization, week 0. Documented treatment: therapeutic diphenylcyclopropenone sensitization with weekly scalp DPC. Each CDR3 protein gets one entry after TCRdb re-called the RACE reads with MiXCR. The data contain 280,000 or so distinct CDR3 sequences, over 7.5% of them singletons. The material sequenced was whole blood, taken in connection with sensitization to the hapten diphenylcyclopropenone (DPC). Receptors originate from a man between 18 and 35 years old with alopecia areata. Some clones in this sample may be carry-over from other donors' samples.

This clonotype was seen only a few times. This rearrangement joins TRBV12-3 or TRBV12-4 to TRBJ1-1; the match to TRBD1 covers 7 bases. The CDR3 has 14 amino acids. With V trimmed by 5 bases and J by 5 bases, 8 bases remained unmatched. The CDR3 DNA reads as TGTGCCAGCAGTGGATACAGGGGTGGGACTGAAGCTTTCTTT. The encoded protein is CASSGYRGGTEAFF.

This clonotype was recorded many times. The chain links TRBV2 to TRBJ2-7, with 8 bases aligning to TRBD1. Germline V gene data show CDR1 as SNHLY and CDR2 as FYNNEI. Trimming took 8 bases from V and 0 from J; bases not matched to a gene: 12. This CDR3 has 16 residues. This CDR3 is CASSGQGAMSSYEQYF. For the CDR3, the DNA is TGTGCCAGCTCGGGGCAGGGGGCGATGTCCTCCTACGAGCAGTACTTC. Combining the CDR3 with reference TRBV2 and TRBJ2-7 gives the whole variable domain EPEVTQTPSHQVTQMGQEVILRCVPISNHLYFYWYRQILGQKVEFLVSFYNNEISEKSEIFDDQFSVERPDGSNFTLKIRSTKLEDSAMYFCASSGQGAMSSYEQYFGPGTRLTVT.

This clonotype was detected only a few times. The chain combines TRBV29-1 with TRBJ1-1, with D unclear. The CDR3 has 13 amino acids. Germline V gene sequence: CDR1 SQVTM, CDR2 ANQGSEA. V was pared by 5 bases and J by 3 bases, with 13 bases between. CDR3 amino acids: CSVSGREDTEAFF. CDR3 DNA sequence: TGCAGCGTTTCGGGGAGGGAGGACACTGAAGCTTTCTTT.

This clonotype has ten or more counts. This chain uses TRBV7-3 with TRBJ1-1; 8 positions agree with TRBD1. In germline, CDR1 is SGHTA, CDR2 FQGTGA. J gave up 5 bases and V 5 bases, and 10 bases lay outside the gene matches. The CDR3 extends over 15 amino acids. As DNA, the CDR3 is TGTGCCAGCAGCCCCGGACAGGGAGTGGGGACTGAAGCTTTCTTT. Translating gives CASSPGQGVGTEAFF.

This clonotype was seen repeatedly, ten times or more. V usage is TRBV7-8 and J usage is TRBJ1-1; D possibly corresponds to TRBD1 (6 bases). CDR1 and CDR2 (germline): SGHVS, FQNEAQ. CDR3 size: 11 residues. The V end lost 1 base, the J end lost 11 bases, and 8 bases lay between the germline ends. This CDR3 is CASSLGTAAFF. Here the CDR3 DNA reads TGTGCCAGCAGCTTAGGGACAGCTGCTTTCTTT. Complete variable domain (other parts from reference TRBV7-8 and TRBJ1-1): GAGVSQSPRYKVAKRGQDVALRCDPISGHVSLFWYQQALGQGPEFLTYFQNEAQLDKSGLPSDRFFAERPEGSVSTLKIQRTQQEDSAVYLCASSLGTAAFFGQGTRLTVV.

The V call is TRBV6-4, the J call TRBJ2-1; 11 bases align to TRBD2. CDR1 and CDR2 from the germline V gene are MRHNA and SNTAGT. The J segment lost 4 bases and the V segment lost 3 bases, leaving 5 bases of the junction unmatched. The CDR3 is made up of 16 amino acids. CDR3 coding DNA: TGTGCCAGCAGTGAGTGGTCTAGCGGGGGGTACAATGAGCAGTTCTTC. Translation gives CASSEWSSGGYNEQFF.

This clonotype showed up just a few times. The chain carries TRBV4-3 and TRBJ2-4, with 10 bases that match TRBD1. V shed 0 bases and J 8 bases; nucleotides not matched to a gene: 7. This CDR3 contains 16 residues. Germline V CDR1 and CDR2: LGHNA, YSLEER. Here the CDR3 DNA reads TGCGCCAGCAGCCAAGAATGGTGGGACAGGGGTTACATTCAGTACTTC. Residues: CASSQEWWDRGYIQYF.

The rearrangement joins TRBV7-2 to TRBJ1-6; 11 nucleotides agree with TRBD1. Per the germline V gene, CDR1 is SGHTA and CDR2 is FQGNSA. The CDR3 runs to 15 residues. The V gene end was trimmed by 4 bases and the J gene end by 8 bases; junction bases not matched to a gene: 4. The CDR3 DNA follows: TGTGCCAGCAGCTCCCGGACAGGGGGCGATTCACCCCTCCACTTT. Amino acids: CASSSRTGGDSPLHF.

This clonotype has ten or more counts. J is TRBJ2-1 and V is TRBV6-1; D is ambiguous. The germline CDR1 and CDR2 sequences are MNHNS and SASEGT. Trimming stripped 4 bases from V and 3 bases from J, with 10 bases between. This CDR3 comprises 14 residues. CDR3 DNA: TGTGCCAGCAGTGGAGACCTGGGCTACAATGAGCAGTTCTTC. This translates into CASSGDLGYNEQFF.

The chain links TRBV11-2 to TRBJ2-5; D perhaps matches TRBD1 (6 bases). The CDR3 extends over 13 amino acids. Germline CDR1 and CDR2: SGHAT and FQNNGV. V lost 6 bases and J lost 5, with 13 bases in between. The DNA for the CDR3 is TGTGCCAGCAGACCGACAGGTTACGAGACCCAGTACTTC. Translated, it gives CASRPTGYETQYF. The complete variable domain, with remaining parts taken from reference TRBV11-2 and TRBJ2-5, reads EAGVAQSPRYKIIEKRQSVAFWCNPISGHATLYWYQQILGQGPKLLIQFQNNGVVDDSQLPKDRFSAERLKGVDSTLKIQPAKLEDSAVYLCASRPTGYETQYFGPGTRLLVL.

This clonotype came up many times. The genes are TRBV11-2 and TRBJ2-2; the D gene is possibly TRBD1 (6 bases). The CDR3 loop spans 14 amino acids. Trimming cost V 7 bases and J 0 bases, with 9 bases left between them. CDR1 SGHAT and CDR2 FQNNGV come from the germline V gene. CDR3 nucleotides: TGTGCCAGCAACACAGGGCCGAACACCGGGGAGCTGTTTTTT. It specifies CASNTGPNTGELFF.

This clonotype was seen at least ten times. This sequence joins TRBV12-3 or TRBV12-4 and TRBJ2-2, with D uncertain. Between the trimmed V and J ends, which lost 2 bases and 4 bases, there was a span of 2 bases. The CDR3 consists of 12 residues. In nucleotides, the CDR3 is TGTGCCAGCAGTTTACCCACCGGGGAGCTGTTTTTT. Its translation: CASSLPTGELFF.

This clonotype occurred a few times. The chain uses TRBV9 and TRBJ2-2; either TRBD1 or TRBD2 may supply D (5 bases each). The V gene's germline CDR1 is SGDLS and CDR2 YYNGEE. Trimming stripped 6 bases from V and 2 bases from J, with 17 bases between. The CDR3 is made up of 16 amino acids. CDR3 sequence reads: CASTFGAGRNTGELFF. CDR3 nucleotide sequence: TGTGCCAGCACCTTCGGGGCGGGCCGAAACACCGGGGAGCTGTTTTTT.

This clonotype was detected only a few times. The chain combines TRBV10-1 with TRBJ2-7, with D possibly TRBD1 on 5 matching bases. Germline CDR1 and CDR2: WNHNN and SYGVQD (reference sequence). V was cut by 5 bases and J by 5 bases, with 16 bases left in between. The CDR3 has 14 residues. In nucleotides, the CDR3 is TGCGCCAGCAGTTGGGGCATCGACGGAAACGAGCAGTACTTC. It codes for CASSWGIDGNEQYF.

This clonotype turned up a few times. This chain connects TRBV4-2 to TRBJ1-4; no firm D call. CDR3 length: 18 residues. V was clipped by 3 bases and J by 3 bases, with 20 bases between them. The germline gives CDR1 LGHNA, CDR2 YNFKEQ. CDR3 nucleotides: TGTGCCAGCAGCCACCGCTGGGGAAACCTACCGTCTAATGAAAAACTGTTTTTT. This codes for CASSHRWGNLPSNEKLFF.

The rearrangement uses TRBV6-1 and TRBJ2-3, with 12 bases that match TRBD2. The germline gives CDR1 MNHNS, CDR2 SASEGT. The CDR3 is 13 residues long. The V gene end was trimmed by 8 bases and the J gene end by 5 bases; junction bases not matched to a gene: 2. In DNA form, the CDR3 reads TGTGCCAGCCGACTAGCGGGGGAAGATACGCAGTATTTT. Its protein product is CASRLAGEDTQYF.

This chain joins TRBV20-1 and TRBJ1-1, with unresolved D. The CDR3 is 12 residues long. Between the trimmed V and J ends, which lost 1 base and 4 bases, there was a span of 7 bases. Germline V gene sequence: CDR1 DFQATT, CDR2 SNEGSKA (reference sequence). CDR3 loop: CSARVAPTEAFF. CDR3 sequence (DNA): TGCAGTGCTAGAGTAGCCCCCACTGAAGCTTTCTTT.

This clonotype came up a few times. This chain joins TRBV9 and TRBJ2-3, with TRBD1 identical over 7 bases. Unmatched junction bases numbered 3, after V lost 0 bases and J lost 2 bases. This CDR3 is 15 amino acids long. Germline CDR1 is SGDLS and CDR2 is YYNGEE. The CDR3 here is CASSVGDRDTDTQYF. Written as DNA, the CDR3 is TGTGCCAGCAGCGTAGGGGACAGAGACACAGATACGCAGTATTTT. Looking up the rest from reference TRBV9 and TRBJ2-3 gives the full variable domain: DSGVTQTPKHLITATGQRVTLRCSPRSGDLSVYWYQQSLDQGLQFLIQYYNGEERAKGNILERFSAQQFPDLHSELNLSSLELGDSALYFCASSVGDRDTDTQYFGPGTRLTVL.